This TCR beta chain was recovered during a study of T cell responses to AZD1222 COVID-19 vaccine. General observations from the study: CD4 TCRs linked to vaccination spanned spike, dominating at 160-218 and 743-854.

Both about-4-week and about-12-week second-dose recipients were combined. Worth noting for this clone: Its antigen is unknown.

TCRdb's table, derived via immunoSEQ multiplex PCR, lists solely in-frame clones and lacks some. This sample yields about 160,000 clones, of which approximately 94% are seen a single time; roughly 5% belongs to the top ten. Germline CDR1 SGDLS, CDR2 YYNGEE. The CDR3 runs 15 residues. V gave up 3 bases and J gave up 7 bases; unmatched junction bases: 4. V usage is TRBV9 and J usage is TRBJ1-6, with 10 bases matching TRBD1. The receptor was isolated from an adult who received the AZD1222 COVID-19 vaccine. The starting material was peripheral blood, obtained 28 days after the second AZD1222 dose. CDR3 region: CASSGRDRGNSPLHF. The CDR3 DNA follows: TGTGCCAGCAGCGGTCGGGACAGGGGAAATTCACCCCTCCACTTT.